The sequence of this T cell receptor (beta chain) was determined in a study of identical twins. The study's findings and limits: Twins shared beta out-of-frame sequences in excess, but this excess was weaker. Without tracking the same donors, conclusions rested on cross-sectional statistical analysis. Cord blood's abundant beta clonotypes had fewer insertions, unlike memory repertoires.

From germline, CDR1 is MDHEN and CDR2 SYDVKM. J lost 2 bases, V lost 6 bases, and 7 bases had no gene match. This CDR3 has 15 residues. MiXCR was run by TCRdb on the 5' RACE reads, yielding one entry per CDR3 protein. The sample consists of 570,000 or so distinct CDR3 sequences, 9% to 10% of them appearing once. As concerns this clonotype: Its specificity is unknown.

These records were also assigned to another study, of yellow fever vaccine responses in identical twins.

The sequence came from a woman aged 18-29 years in good health. The V and J genes are TRBV28 and TRBJ2-5; TRBD2 matches at 9 bases. The specimen sequenced was PBMCs. CDR3 loop: CASSLAGWEQETQYF. DNA for the CDR3: TGTGCCAGCAGCCTAGCGGGATGGGAACAAGAGACCCAGTACTTC.